The TCR beta chain described here comes from a study of regulatory T cells in long-lasting Graves disease. CDR3 regions were amplified by Arm-PCR using iRepertoire HTBI primers to build TCR beta libraries. Original analysis: Analysis of the samples identified around 64 TRBV and 13 to 15 TRBJ segments. TCRdb passed the multiplex PCR reads through MiXCR, listing each CDR3 protein once. The V and J calls follow TCRdb's processing rather than the paper's. In the table there are around 240,000 distinct CDR3 sequences, around a sixth of which are singletons. The sample's time point: newly diagnosed GD, antithyroid drugs for less than 3 months. Generation of the TCR library employed RNA extracted from PBMCs. The authors diagnosed Graves' disease using American Thyroid Association guidelines. CDR1 is DFQATT and CDR2 is SNEGSKA in the germline V gene (reference sequence). V lost 6 bases, J lost 11 bases, and 19 bases lay in between. The length of the CDR3 is 13 residues.

The same sample was also studied in work on T cells in Graves' hyperthyroidism and ophthalmopathy. That source reports: Researchers ran a first-round RT-PCR on the TCR CDR3 using the HTBI primer set. Classification by a 13 V-J model distinguished ophthalmopathy from stable hyperthyroidism.

The chain is built from TRBV20-1 and TRBJ1-4; perhaps TRBD1 as D (6 bases). This receptor was taken from a young woman with Graves disease. The sample consisted of peripheral blood mononuclear cells (PBMCs), taken at new diagnosis, from a patient treated with antithyroid drugs. The CDR3 here is CSAGGGQREKLFF. The CDR3 DNA sequence: TGCAGTGCCGGCGGGGGGCAGAGGGAGAAACTGTTTTTT.